Below are 15 T cell receptor beta chains sequenced from a single sample in a study of shared clonotypes between healthy human individuals. The data were produced by immunoSEQ multiplex PCR, yet TCRdb's version contains in-frame clones alone and is incomplete. In the table there are 330,000 or so clones, roughly 70% of which are singletons. The specimen was memory CD4+ T cells sorted from blood. As to subset: CD45RA-negative fraction. Receptor source: a young man in good health.

This clone was observed once. The V and J genes are TRBV9 and TRBJ2-4; D may match TRBD1 or TRBD2 (5 bases each). V lost 3 bases and J lost 14, with 15 bases in between. This CDR3 is built from 12 residues. The V gene's germline CDR1 is SGDLS and CDR2 YYNGEE. The CDR3 protein is CASSGAWGNKYF. Written as DNA, the CDR3 is TGTGCCAGCAGCGGCGCCTGGGGGAACAAGTACTTC.

As regards this clone: At the DNA level, this CDR3 is encoded by other sequences in the same sample as well. The V call is TRBV28, the J call TRBJ2-2; D ambiguous. The CDR3 contains 12 residues. Per the germline V gene, CDR1 is MDHEN and CDR2 is SYDVKM. V lost 2 bases to trimming and J lost 6 bases, with 4 bases between them. CDR3 in DNA: TGTGCCAGCAGTTTAAATGCCGGGGAGCTGTTTTTT. It codes for CASSLNAGELFF.

CDR3 in amino acids: CASSYFGAGELFF. CDR3 sequence (DNA): TGTGCCAGCAGTTACTTTGGGGCCGGGGAGCTGTTTTTT. The chain carries TRBV6-5 and TRBJ2-2; D is unclear. Germline V gene sequence: CDR1 MNHEY, CDR2 SVGAGI. Trimming shortened V by 1 base and J by 6 bases, and 6 bases separated the two germline ends. The CDR3 covers 13 residues.

This clone was picked up a small number of times. The chain joins TRBV11-2 to TRBJ2-1; tentatively, D is TRBD1 or TRBD2 (5 bases each). Germline V gene lookup returns CDR1 SGHAT and CDR2 FQNNGV. V lost 3 bases and J 4 bases, leaving 10 bases between the germline ends. The CDR3 contains 14 residues. CDR3 sequence reads: CASSFRDLYNEQFF. As DNA, the CDR3 is TGTGCCAGCAGCTTCCGGGACCTTTACAATGAGCAGTTCTTC. The variable domain in full, with the rest retrieved from reference TRBV11-2 and TRBJ2-1, is EAGVAQSPRYKIIEKRQSVAFWCNPISGHATLYWYQQILGQGPKLLIQFQNNGVVDDSQLPKDRFSAERLKGVDSTLKIQPAKLEDSAVYLCASSFRDLYNEQFFGPGTRLTVL.

The V and J genes are TRBV7-2 and TRBJ2-7, with 8 bases matching TRBD1. Germline V gene lookup returns CDR1 SGHTA and CDR2 FQGNSA. The CDR3 sequence is 15 residues long. V gave up 4 bases and J gave up 7 bases; unmatched junction bases: 12. The CDR3 spells CASSWRGQGAREQYF. The CDR3 bases are TGTGCCAGCAGCTGGAGGGGGCAGGGGGCAAGGGAGCAGTACTTC.

In this sample, this clone turned up many times. J is TRBJ2-4 and V is TRBV11-2; maybe TRBD1 (5 bases). Germline V gene lookup returns CDR1 SGHAT and CDR2 FQNNGV. V shed 2 bases and J shed 0 bases, with 14 bases lying between them. The CDR3 runs to 17 residues. CDR3 protein: CASSLSSRVLAKNIQYF. CDR3 DNA: TGTGCCAGCAGCTTATCATCCAGGGTACTAGCCAAAAACATTCAGTACTTC.

The chain is built from TRBV6-1 and TRBJ1-5, with a tentative D call TRBD1 (6 bases). Looked up from germline, CDR1 is MNHNS and CDR2 is SASEGT. The CDR3 runs 15 residues. With 10 bases removed from V and 5 bases from J, the gap between germline ends came to 21 bases. The CDR3 DNA reads TGTGCCACTCACAGGGAAGTCTCTCTCGATCAGCCCCAGCATTTT. Translating gives CATHREVSLDQPQHF.

This clone appeared a few times. The rearrangement joins TRBV18 to TRBJ2-1; D is uncertain. There are 13 residues in the CDR3. Deletions cut 3 bases from V and 9 bases from J, with 12 bases between. Germline CDR1 KGHSH, CDR2 LQKENI. The CDR3 loop is CASSPYDKGEQFF. CDR3 DNA sequence: TGTGCCAGCTCACCGTACGACAAGGGTGAGCAGTTCTTC. Complete variable domain (other parts from reference TRBV18 and TRBJ2-1): NAGVMQNPRHLVRRRGQEARLRCSPMKGHSHVYWYRQLPEEGLKFMVYLQKENIIDESGMPKERFSAEFPKEGPSILRIQQVVRGDSAAYFCASSPYDKGEQFFGPGTRLTVL.

The chain joins TRBV5-4 to TRBJ2-5, with 7 bases aligning to TRBD1. CDR3 size: 14 residues. In germline, CDR1 is SGHNT, CDR2 YYREEE (reference sequence). Germline trimming cut 5 bases from V and 3 bases from J; bases unmatched to any gene: 7. CDR3 in amino acids: CASSTGQPKETQYF. The CDR3 DNA sequence: TGTGCCAGCAGTACGGGACAGCCTAAAGAGACCCAGTACTTC.

In this sample, this clone turned up a few times. This chain connects TRBV28 to TRBJ2-7; 7 positions agree with TRBD1. The CDR3 has 14 amino acids. Germline CDR1 reads MDHEN; CDR2 reads SYDVKM. With 6 bases clipped from V and 3 bases from J, the junction kept 8 bases outside the gene matches. The CDR3 DNA reads as TGTGCCAGCAGGCTACAGGGGTTCCTCTACGAGCAGTACTTC. It encodes CASRLQGFLYEQYF.

The rearrangement links TRBV19 to TRBJ1-1; perhaps TRBD1 as D (5 bases). This CDR3 spans 17 amino acids. From germline, CDR1 is LNHDA and CDR2 SQIVND (reference sequence). V was cut by 3 bases and J by 1 base, with 18 bases left in between. The CDR3 region is CASSIGGTRVRNTEAFF. Written as DNA, the CDR3 is TGTGCCAGTAGTATTGGAGGGACCCGGGTTCGGAACACTGAAGCTTTCTTT.

The chain combines TRBV9 with TRBJ1-2; D unclear. Germline CDR1 is SGDLS and CDR2 is YYNGEE. The CDR3 runs 13 residues. V was pared by 4 bases and J by 0 bases, with 7 bases between. The CDR3 nucleotides read TGTGCCAGCAGCTTACAGCCTAACTATGGCTACACCTTC. It translates to CASSLQPNYGYTF.

This clone showed up just once. J is TRBJ2-7 and V is TRBV7-9, with a possible D match to TRBD1 (6 bases). The germline CDR1 and CDR2 sequences are SEHNR and FQNEAQ (reference sequence). The CDR3 is 14 residues long. With 5 bases removed from V and 7 bases from J, the gap between germline ends came to 18 bases. Written as DNA, the CDR3 is TGTGCCAGCAGCGCTAACAGGGATTTGAGAGAGCAGTACTTC. Its protein is CASSANRDLREQYF.

Here the CDR3 reads CSVGNRGWNTEAFF. The DNA of the CDR3 is TGCAGCGTGGGAAACAGGGGCTGGAACACTGAAGCTTTCTTT. The chain is built from TRBV29-1 and TRBJ1-1; TRBD1 aligns across 7 bases. Trimming removed 6 bases from V and 1 base from J; junction bases left unmatched: 8. The germline CDR1 and CDR2 sequences are SQVTM and ANQGSEA. The CDR3 totals 14 residues.

There are a few counts of this clone. The rearrangement joins TRBV30 to TRBJ2-3; 9 nucleotides line up with TRBD2. The CDR3 has 16 residues. Trimming at V came to 6 bases and at J to 3 bases, leaving 13 bases not matched to a gene. Germline V lookup: CDR1 GTSNPN, CDR2 SVGIG (reference sequence). The CDR3 loop is CACNPLLAGATDTQYF. Written as DNA, the CDR3 is TGTGCCTGCAACCCATTATTAGCGGGAGCTACAGATACGCAGTATTTT.